The next 3 T cell receptor beta chains were all read from a single sample in a study of CD4 T cells in relation to SARS-CoV-2 and coronaviruses. The method was immunoSEQ multiplex PCR; TCRdb's version includes in-frame clones alone and lacks a portion of them. The sample records about 15,000 clones, 79% being singletons. These receptors' antigens are unknown. Before the COVID-19 pandemic, during about 2011-2019, CD4+ T cells were taken from unexposed donors. After less than 11 days of culture, CD4+ T cells were isolated. Sequences were obtained from CD4+ T cells from PBMCs, cultured in vitro. The origin of the receptors is a human donor in good health.

This chain uses TRBV5-1 with TRBJ1-5, with 7 bases matching TRBD1. The V and J ends lost 0 bases and 9 bases, in that order; junction bases with no gene match: 6. The CDR3 is made up of 14 amino acids. Germline CDR1 is SGHRS and CDR2 is YFSETQ. CDR3 DNA sequence: TGCGCCAGCAGCTTGGGACAGGGCGATCGGCCCCAGCATTTT. It encodes CASSLGQGDRPQHF.

The J gene is TRBJ2-7, the V gene TRBV9; 10 nucleotides agree with TRBD1. Germline V gene lookup returns CDR1 SGDLS and CDR2 YYNGEE. Trimming removed 4 bases from V and 3 bases from J; junction bases left unmatched: 7. This CDR3 comprises 15 residues. The CDR3 spells CASSSSGTGVYEQYF. CDR3 sequence (DNA): TGTGCCAGCAGCTCTTCTGGGACAGGGGTCTACGAGCAGTACTTC.

The chain employs TRBV29-1 and TRBJ2-7; TRBD1 is a possible D gene (5 bases). V lost 4 bases and J lost 3, with 13 bases in between. The CDR3 spans 13 residues. Germline assignment: CDR1 SQVTM and CDR2 ANQGSEA. CDR3 DNA: TGCAGCGTTGTGCCCCAGGGCATCTACGAGCAGTACTTC. The encoded protein is CSVVPQGIYEQYF.